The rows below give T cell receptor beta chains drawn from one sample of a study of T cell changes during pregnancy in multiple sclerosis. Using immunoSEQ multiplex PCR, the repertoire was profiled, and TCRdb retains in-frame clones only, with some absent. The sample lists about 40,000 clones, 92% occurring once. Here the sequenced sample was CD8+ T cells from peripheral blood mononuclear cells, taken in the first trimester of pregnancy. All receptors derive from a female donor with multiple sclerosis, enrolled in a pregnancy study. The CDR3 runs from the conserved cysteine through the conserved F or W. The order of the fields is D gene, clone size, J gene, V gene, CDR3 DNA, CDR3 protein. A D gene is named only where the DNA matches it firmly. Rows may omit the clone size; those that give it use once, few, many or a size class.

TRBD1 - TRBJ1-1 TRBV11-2 TGTGCCAGCAGCTCCCTCGGACAGGCGAACACTGAAGCTTTCTTT CASSSLGQANTEAFF
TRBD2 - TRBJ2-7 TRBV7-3 TGTGCCAGCAGCTTAGGGAGCGGCGGGGGTGGTGACGAGCAGTACTTC CASSLGSGGGGDEQYF
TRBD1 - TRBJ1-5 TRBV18 TGTGCCAGCTCAAAAGACAGGGCTCACAATCAGCCCCAGCATTTT CASSKDRAHNQPQHF
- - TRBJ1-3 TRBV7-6 TGTGCCAGCAGCTCTTGGGCCCCCTCTGGAAACACCATATATTTT CASSSWAPSGNTIYF
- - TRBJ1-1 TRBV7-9 TGTGCCAGCAGCTTATGGTGGCTGAACACTGAAGCTTTCTTT CASSLWWLNTEAFF
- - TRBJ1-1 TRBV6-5 TGTGCCAGCAGTTACACAGGCGGGATGAACACTGAAGCTTTCTTT CASSYTGGMNTEAFF
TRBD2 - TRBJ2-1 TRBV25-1 TGTGCCAGCACCCTAAGATCGGGGGGGTGGGACAATGAGCAGTTCTTC CASTLRSGGWDNEQFF
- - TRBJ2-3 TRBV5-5 TGTGCCAGCAGCTATCGCGGCGGGTTCAATGGCACAGATACGCAGTATTTT CASSYRGGFNGTDTQYF
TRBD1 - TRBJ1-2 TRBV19 TGTGCCAGTAGTATGGGAACAGGGGATGGCTACACCTTC CASSMGTGDGYTF
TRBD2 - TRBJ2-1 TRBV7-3 TGTGCCAGCAGCTTAGAACTAGCGGAGGGGGGTGAGCAGTTCTTC CASSLELAEGGEQFF
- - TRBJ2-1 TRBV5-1 TGCGCCAGCAGCTTGGTGTCAGGGTCAGAGCAGTTCTTC CASSLVSGSEQFF
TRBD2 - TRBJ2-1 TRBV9 TGTGCCAGCAGCGCGACACTAGCGGACTCCTACAATGAGCAGTTCTTC CASSATLADSYNEQFF
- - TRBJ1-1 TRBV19 TGTGCCAGTAGCTATCAACAGGGTGGAACTGAAGCTTTCTTT CASSYQQGGTEAFF
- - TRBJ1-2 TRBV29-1 TGCAGCGTAACCGGACAGAACTATGGCTACACCTTC CSVTGQNYGYTF
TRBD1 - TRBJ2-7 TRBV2 TGTGCCAGCGTTGAACAGGGGCACTACGAGCAGTACTTC CASVEQGHYEQYF
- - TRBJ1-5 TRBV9 TGTGCCAGCAGCGTTATTCCGGGGCAGGGAGCGAAGGGGGGCAATCAGCCCCAGCATTTT CASSVIPGQGAKGGNQPQHF
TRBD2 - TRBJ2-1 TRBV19 TGTGCCAGTACCCTAGCGGGCAACTCCTACAATGAGCAGTTCTTC CASTLAGNSYNEQFF
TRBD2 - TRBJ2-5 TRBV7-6 TGTGCCAGCGGAGAGGGTTGGGGACTAGACCAAGAGACCCAGTACTTC CASGEGWGLDQETQYF
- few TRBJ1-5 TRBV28 TGTGCCAGCAGTTTCTCCAGAGAGGTTCAGCCCCAGCATTTT CASSFSREVQPQHF
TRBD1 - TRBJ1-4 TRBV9 TGTGCCAGCAGCGCCGGGACAGGGGGCGTTGAAAAACTGTTTTTT CASSAGTGGVEKLFF
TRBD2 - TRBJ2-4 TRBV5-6 TGTGCCAGCAGCTTTGGGGAGGGGCCCCAAAACATTCAGTACTTC CASSFGEGPQNIQYF
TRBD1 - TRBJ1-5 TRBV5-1 TGCGCCAGCAGCTCCGGAGACAGGGGGCTTAGCAATCAGCCCCAGCATTTT CASSSGDRGLSNQPQHF
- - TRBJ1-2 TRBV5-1 TGCGCCAGCAGACCTCTAGAGGCTAACTATGGCTACACCTTC CASRPLEANYGYTF
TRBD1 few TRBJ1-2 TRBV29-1 TGCAGCGTGACAGGGGCGGGATGGGGCTACACCTTC CSVTGAGWGYTF